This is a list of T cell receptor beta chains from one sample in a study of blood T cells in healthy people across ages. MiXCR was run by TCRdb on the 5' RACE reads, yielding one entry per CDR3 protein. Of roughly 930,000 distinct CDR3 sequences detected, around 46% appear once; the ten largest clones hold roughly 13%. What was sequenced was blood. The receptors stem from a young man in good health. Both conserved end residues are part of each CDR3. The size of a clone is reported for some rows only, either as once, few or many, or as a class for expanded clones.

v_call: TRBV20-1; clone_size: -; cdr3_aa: CSATPQSSQETQYF
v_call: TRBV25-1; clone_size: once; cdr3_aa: CASSEGQKYNEQFF
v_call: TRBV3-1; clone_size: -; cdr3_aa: CASSQAGGGITDTQYF
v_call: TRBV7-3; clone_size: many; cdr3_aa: CASSLFMSDTQYF
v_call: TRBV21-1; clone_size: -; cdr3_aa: CARAGQRAYNEQFF
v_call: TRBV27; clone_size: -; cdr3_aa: CASSPMGAGSYEQYF
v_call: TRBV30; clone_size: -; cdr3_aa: CAWSVSGFGEQYF
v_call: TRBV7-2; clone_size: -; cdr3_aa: CASSPNHGGGSYNEQFF
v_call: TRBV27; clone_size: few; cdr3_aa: CASSPQGAETQYF
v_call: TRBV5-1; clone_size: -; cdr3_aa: CASRMGSTQETQYF
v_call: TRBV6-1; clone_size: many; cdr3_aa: CASTGQGHTDTQYF
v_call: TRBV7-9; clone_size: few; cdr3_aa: CASSGLWGGSSGANVLTF
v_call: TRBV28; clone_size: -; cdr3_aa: CASSLVDRSTYEQYF
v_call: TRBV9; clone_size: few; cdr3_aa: CASSVALRGEQFF
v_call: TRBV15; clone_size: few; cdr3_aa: CATSRGGASGGYEQYF
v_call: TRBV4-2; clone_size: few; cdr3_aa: CASSQGDQDEKLFF
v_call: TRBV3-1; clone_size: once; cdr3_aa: CASSQIIAGRTYEQYF
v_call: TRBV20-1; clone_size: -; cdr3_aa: CSASQRGKGEQYF
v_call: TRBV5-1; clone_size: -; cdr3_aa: CASSLEQAPYEQYF
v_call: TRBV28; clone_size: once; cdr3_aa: CASTTDRVSYGYTF
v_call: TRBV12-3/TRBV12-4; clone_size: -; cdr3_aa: CASRFSGANQPQHF
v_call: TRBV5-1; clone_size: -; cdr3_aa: CASSLAPSGYYEQYF
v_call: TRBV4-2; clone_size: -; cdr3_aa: CASSRRQEDEQYF
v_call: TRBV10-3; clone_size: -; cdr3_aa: CAITQGLAPQEQFF
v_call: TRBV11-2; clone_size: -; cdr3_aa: CASSLFGWTTNEKLFF
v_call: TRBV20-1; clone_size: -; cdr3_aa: CSARLSAGANVLTF
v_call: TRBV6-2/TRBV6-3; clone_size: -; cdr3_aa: CASSPGTGIWETQYF
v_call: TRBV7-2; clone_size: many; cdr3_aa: CASSLGGAIDTQYF
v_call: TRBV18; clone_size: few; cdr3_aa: CASSPPGQSSYNEQFF
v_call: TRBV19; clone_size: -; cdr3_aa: CASKPDPYNEQFF
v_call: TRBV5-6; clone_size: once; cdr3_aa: CASVHVSGEQYF
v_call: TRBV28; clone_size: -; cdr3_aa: CASSFGRVQNQPQHF
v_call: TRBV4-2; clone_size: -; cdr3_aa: CASSPPQQGGGQAFF
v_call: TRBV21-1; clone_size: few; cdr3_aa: CASSNGRVGYTF
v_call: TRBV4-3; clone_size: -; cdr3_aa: CASSPARDLGRSYNSPLHF
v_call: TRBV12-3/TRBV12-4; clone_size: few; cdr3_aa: CASSPDRAGYGYTF
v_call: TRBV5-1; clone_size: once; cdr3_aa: CASSSPSGSPLHF
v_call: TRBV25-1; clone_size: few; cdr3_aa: CASSESGTGPYEQYF
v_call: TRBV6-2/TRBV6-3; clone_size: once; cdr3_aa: CASSKSLSQRMNTEAFF
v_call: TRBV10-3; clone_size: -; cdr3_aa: CATRTREENLFF
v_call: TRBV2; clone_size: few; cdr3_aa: CASTRGEGRRANVLTF
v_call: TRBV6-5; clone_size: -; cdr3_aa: CASARRGQEYNEQFF
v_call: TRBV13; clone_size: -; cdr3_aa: CASSPRLAGGPDEQYF
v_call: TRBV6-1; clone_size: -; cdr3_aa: CASTWGRYEQYF
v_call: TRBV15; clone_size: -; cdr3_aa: CATSSRRLQGLNTEAFF
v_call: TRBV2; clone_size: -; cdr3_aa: CASSDGQGPDTQYF